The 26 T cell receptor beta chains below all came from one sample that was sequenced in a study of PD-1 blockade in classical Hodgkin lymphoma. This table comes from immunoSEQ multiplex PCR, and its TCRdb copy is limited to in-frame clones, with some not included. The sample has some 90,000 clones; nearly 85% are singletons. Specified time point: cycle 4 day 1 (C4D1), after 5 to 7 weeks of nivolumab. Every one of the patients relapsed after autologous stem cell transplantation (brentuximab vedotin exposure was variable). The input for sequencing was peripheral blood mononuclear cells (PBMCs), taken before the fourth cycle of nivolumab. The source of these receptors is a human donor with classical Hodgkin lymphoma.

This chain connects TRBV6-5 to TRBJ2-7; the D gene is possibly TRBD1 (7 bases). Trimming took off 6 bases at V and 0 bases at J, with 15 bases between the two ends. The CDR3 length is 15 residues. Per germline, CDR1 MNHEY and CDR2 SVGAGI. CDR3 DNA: TGTGCCAGCAGGGGACAGACGACTAGCTCCTACGAGCAGTACTTC. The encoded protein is CASRGQTTSSYEQYF.

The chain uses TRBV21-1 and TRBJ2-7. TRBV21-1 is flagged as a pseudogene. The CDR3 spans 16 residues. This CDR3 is CASSKDGAACDGEQYF. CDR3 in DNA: TGTGCCAGCAGCAAAGACGGGGCAGCGTGCGATGGGGAGCAGTACTTC.

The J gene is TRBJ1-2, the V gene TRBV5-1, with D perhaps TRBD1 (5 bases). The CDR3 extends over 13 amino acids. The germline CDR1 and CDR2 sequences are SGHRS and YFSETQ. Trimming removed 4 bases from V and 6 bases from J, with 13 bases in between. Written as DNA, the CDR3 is TGCGCCAGCAGCCAGGGCTTGGTCGATGGCTACACCTTC. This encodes CASSQGLVDGYTF.

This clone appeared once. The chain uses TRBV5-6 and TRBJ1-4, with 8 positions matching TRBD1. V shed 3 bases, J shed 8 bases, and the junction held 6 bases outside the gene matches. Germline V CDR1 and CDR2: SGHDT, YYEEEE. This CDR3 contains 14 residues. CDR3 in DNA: TGTGCCAGCAGCTGGACAGGGAATGAGGAAAAACTGTTTTTT. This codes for CASSWTGNEEKLFF. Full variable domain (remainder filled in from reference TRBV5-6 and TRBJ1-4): DAGVTQSPTHLIKTRGQQVTLRCSPKSGHDTVSWYQQALGQGPQFIFQYYEEEERQRGNFPDRFSGHQFPNYSSELNVNALLLGDSALYLCASSWTGNEEKLFFGSGTQLSVL.

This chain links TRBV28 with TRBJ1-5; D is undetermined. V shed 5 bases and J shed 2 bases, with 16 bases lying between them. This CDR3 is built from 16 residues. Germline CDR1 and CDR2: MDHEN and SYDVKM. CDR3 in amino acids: CASSPKGRGGNQPQHF. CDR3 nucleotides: TGTGCCAGCAGTCCGAAGGGTCGTGGGGGCAATCAGCCCCAGCATTTT.

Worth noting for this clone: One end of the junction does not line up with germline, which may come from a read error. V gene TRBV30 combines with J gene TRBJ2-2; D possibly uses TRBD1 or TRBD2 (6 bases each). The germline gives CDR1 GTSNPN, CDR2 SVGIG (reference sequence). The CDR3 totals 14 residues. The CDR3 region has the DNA TGTGCCCGGAGGGACACCCGGGGGACCGGGGAGCTGTTTTTT. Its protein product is CARRDTRGTGELFF.

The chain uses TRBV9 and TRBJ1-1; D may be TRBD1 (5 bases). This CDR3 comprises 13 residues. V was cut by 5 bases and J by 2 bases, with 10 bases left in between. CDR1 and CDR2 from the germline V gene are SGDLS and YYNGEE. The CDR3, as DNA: TGTGCCAGCAGAATGGGGGGAAACACTGAAGCTTTCTTT. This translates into CASRMGGNTEAFF.

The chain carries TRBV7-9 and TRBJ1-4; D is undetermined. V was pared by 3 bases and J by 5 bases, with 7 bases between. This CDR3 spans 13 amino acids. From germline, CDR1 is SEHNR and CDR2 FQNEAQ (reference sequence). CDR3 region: CASSLRGNEKLFF. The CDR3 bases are TGTGCCAGCAGCTTGCGGGGAAATGAAAAACTGTTTTTT.

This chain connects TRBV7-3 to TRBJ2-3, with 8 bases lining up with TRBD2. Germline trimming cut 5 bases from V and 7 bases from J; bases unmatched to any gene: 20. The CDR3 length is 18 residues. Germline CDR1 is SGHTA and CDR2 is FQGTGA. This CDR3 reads CASSLRPLSGDYSNTQYF. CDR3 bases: TGTGCCAGCAGCCTAAGGCCCCTTAGCGGGGACTACTCGAATACGCAGTATTTT.

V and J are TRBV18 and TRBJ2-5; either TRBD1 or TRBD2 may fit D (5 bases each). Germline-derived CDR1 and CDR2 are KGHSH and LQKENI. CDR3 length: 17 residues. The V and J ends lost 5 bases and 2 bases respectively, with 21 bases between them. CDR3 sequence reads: CASSEGFQVVGQETQYF. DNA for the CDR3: TGTGCCAGCTCAGAGGGGTTCCAGGTCGTGGGACAAGAGACCCAGTACTTC. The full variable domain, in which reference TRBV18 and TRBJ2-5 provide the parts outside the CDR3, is NAGVMQNPRHLVRRRGQEARLRCSPMKGHSHVYWYRQLPEEGLKFMVYLQKENIIDESGMPKERFSAEFPKEGPSILRIQQVVRGDSAAYFCASSEGFQVVGQETQYFGPGTRLLVL.

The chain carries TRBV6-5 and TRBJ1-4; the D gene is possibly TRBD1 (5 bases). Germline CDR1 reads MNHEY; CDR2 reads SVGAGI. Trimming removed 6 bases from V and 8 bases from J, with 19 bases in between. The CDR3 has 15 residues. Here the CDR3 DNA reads TGTGCCAGCAGCGCCGGCGGCACGGGACGAGAAAAACTGTTTTTT. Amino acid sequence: CASSAGGTGREKLFF.

CDR3 protein: CASSFLAGSSYEQYF. CDR3 DNA: TGTGCCAGCAGTTTCCTGGCAGGGAGCTCCTACGAGCAGTACTTC. The chain uses TRBV28 and TRBJ2-7; D may correspond to TRBD1 or TRBD2 (5 bases each). The length of the CDR3 is 15 residues. The germline gives CDR1 MDHEN, CDR2 SYDVKM. V was trimmed by 3 bases and J by 0 bases, leaving 12 bases between them.

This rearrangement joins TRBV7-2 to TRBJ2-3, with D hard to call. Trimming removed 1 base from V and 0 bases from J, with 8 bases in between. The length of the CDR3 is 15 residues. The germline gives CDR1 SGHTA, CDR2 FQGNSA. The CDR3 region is CASSLVVTSTDTQYF. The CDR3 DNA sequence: TGTGCCAGCAGCTTAGTGGTCACTAGCACAGATACGCAGTATTTT.

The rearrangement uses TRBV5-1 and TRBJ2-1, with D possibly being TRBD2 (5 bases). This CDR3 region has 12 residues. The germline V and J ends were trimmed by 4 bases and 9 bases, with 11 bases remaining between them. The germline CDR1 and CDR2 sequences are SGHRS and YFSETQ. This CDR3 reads CASSQLEGEQFF. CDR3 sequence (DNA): TGCGCCAGCAGCCAACTAGAAGGTGAGCAGTTCTTC. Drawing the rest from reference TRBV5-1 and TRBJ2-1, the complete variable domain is KAGVTQTPRYLIKTRGQQVTLSCSPISGHRSVSWYQQTPGQGLQFLFEYFSETQRNKGNFPGRFSGRQFSNSRSEMNVSTLELGDSALYLCASSQLEGEQFFGPGTRLTVL.

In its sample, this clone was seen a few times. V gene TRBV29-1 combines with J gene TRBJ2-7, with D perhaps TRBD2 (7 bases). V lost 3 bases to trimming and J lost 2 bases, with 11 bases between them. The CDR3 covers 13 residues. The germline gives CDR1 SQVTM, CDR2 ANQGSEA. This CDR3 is CSVDGGHAYEQYF. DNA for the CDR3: TGCAGCGTTGACGGGGGGCACGCCTACGAGCAGTACTTC.

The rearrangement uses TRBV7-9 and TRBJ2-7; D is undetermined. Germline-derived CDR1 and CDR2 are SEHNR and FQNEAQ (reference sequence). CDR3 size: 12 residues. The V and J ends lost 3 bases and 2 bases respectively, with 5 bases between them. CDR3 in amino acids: CASSFLPYEQYF. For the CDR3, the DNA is TGTGCCAGCAGCTTCCTCCCCTACGAGCAGTACTTC. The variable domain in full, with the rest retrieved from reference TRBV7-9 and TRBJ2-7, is DTGVSQNPRHKITKRGQNVTFRCDPISEHNRLYWYRQTLGQGPEFLTYFQNEAQLEKSRLLSDRFSAERPKGSFSTLEIQRTEQGDSAMYLCASSFLPYEQYFGPGTRLTVT.

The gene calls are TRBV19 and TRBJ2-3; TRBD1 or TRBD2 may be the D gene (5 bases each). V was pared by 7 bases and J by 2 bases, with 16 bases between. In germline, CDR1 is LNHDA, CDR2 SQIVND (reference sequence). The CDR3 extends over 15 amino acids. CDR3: CASTTGTSYTDTQYF. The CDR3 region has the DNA TGTGCCAGTACCACCGGGACCTCCTACACAGATACGCAGTATTTT.

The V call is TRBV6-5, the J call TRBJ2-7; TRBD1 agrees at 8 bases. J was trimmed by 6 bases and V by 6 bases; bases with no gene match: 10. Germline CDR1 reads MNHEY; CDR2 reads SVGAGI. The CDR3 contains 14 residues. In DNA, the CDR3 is TGTGCCAGCAGCCAGCGGACAGGGTCGGGCGAGCAGTACTTC. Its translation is CASSQRTGSGEQYF.

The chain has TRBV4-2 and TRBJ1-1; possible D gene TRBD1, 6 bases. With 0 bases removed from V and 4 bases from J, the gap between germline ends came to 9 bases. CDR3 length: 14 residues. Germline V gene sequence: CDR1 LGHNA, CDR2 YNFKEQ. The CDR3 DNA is TGTGCCAGCAGCCAAGAAGTACAGGGCACTGAAGCTTTCTTT. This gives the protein CASSQEVQGTEAFF.

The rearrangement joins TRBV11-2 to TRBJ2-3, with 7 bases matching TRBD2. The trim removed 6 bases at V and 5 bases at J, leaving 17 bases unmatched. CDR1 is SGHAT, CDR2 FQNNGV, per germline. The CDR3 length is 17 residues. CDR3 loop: CASSRLGGGPKRDTQYF. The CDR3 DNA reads TGTGCCAGCAGTCGATTGGGGGGAGGGCCGAAGAGAGATACGCAGTATTTT. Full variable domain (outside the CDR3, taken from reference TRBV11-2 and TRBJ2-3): EAGVAQSPRYKIIEKRQSVAFWCNPISGHATLYWYQQILGQGPKLLIQFQNNGVVDDSQLPKDRFSAERLKGVDSTLKIQPAKLEDSAVYLCASSRLGGGPKRDTQYFGPGTRLTVL.

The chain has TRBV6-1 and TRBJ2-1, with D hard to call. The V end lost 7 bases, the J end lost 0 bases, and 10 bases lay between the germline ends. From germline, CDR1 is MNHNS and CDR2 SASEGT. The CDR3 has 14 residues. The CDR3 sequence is CASKVQNSYNEQFF. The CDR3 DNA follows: TGTGCCAGCAAAGTACAGAACTCCTACAATGAGCAGTTCTTC.

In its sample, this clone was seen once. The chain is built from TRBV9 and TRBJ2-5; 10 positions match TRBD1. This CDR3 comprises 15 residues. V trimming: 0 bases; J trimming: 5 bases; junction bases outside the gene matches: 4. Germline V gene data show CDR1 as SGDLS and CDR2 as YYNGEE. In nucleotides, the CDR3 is TGTGCCAGCAGCGTAGGCGGGACAGGGGCGGAGACCCAGTACTTC. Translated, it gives CASSVGGTGAETQYF.

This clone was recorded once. DNA of the CDR3: TGTGCCAGTAGTATAGAGGACAGGGCCTATCAGCCCCAGCATTTT. Translating it yields CASSIEDRAYQPQHF. The rearrangement links TRBV19 to TRBJ1-5; 8 nucleotides align to TRBD1. The CDR3 loop spans 15 amino acids. Germline CDR1 reads LNHDA; CDR2 reads SQIVND (reference sequence). Trimming cost V 0 bases and J 5 bases; bases outside gene matches: 3. Filled out from reference TRBV19 and TRBJ1-5, the complete variable domain reads DGGITQSPKYLFRKEGQNVTLSCEQNLNHDAMYWYRQDPGQGLRLIYYSQIVNDFQKGDIAEGYSVSREKKESFPLTVTSAQKNPTAFYLCASSIEDRAYQPQHFGDGTRLSIL.

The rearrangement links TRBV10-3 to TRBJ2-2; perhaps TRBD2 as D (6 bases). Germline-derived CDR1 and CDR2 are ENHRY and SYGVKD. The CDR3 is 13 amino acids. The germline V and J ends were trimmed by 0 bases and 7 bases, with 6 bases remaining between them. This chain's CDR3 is CAISESGGGELFF. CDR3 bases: TGTGCCATCAGTGAGTCGGGAGGCGGGGAGCTGTTTTTT.

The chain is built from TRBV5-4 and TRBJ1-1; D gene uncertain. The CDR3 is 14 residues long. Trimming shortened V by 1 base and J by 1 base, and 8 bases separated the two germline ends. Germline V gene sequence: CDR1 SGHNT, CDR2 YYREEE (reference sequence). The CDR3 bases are TGTGCCAGCAGCTTGCAGGCCGGGAACACTGAAGCTTTCTTT. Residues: CASSLQAGNTEAFF.

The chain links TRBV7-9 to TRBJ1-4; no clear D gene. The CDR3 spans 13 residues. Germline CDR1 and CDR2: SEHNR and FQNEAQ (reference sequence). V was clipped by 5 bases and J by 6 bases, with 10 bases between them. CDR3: CASSLRTDEKLFF. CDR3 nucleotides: TGTGCCAGCAGCCTTCGGACGGATGAAAAACTGTTTTTT. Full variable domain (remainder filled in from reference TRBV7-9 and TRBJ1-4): DTGVSQNPRHKITKRGQNVTFRCDPISEHNRLYWYRQTLGQGPEFLTYFQNEAQLEKSRLLSDRFSAERPKGSFSTLEIQRTEQGDSAMYLCASSLRTDEKLFFGSGTQLSVL.